What follows are 15 T cell receptor beta chains derived from one specimen sequenced in a study of T cell responses to AZD1222 COVID-19 vaccine. Measured with immunoSEQ multiplex PCR; TCRdb has only the in-frame clones, and not every one. The data hold approximately 100,000 clones, with over 75% observed a single time. The sequencing used peripheral blood, collected on day 0 of AZD1222 vaccination. These receptor sequences come from an adult in good health.

V and J are TRBV6-5 and TRBJ1-2; tentative D call: TRBD1 (6 bases). V was cut by 6 bases and J by 2 bases, with 16 bases left in between. CDR1 is MNHEY and CDR2 is SVGAGI in the germline V gene. The CDR3 sequence is 15 residues long. The CDR3 region has the DNA TGTGCCAGCAGCCCAAGTCGAGGGGGAAACTATGGCTACACCTTC. Its protein is CASSPSRGGNYGYTF.

This clone was counted a single time. The chain is built from TRBV3-1 (or the pseudogene TRBV3-2) and TRBJ2-2; 7 bases are a match to TRBD1. J lost 2 bases, V lost 4 bases, and 10 bases had no gene match. The CDR3 has 17 amino acids. Germline V lookup: CDR1 LGHDT, CDR2 YNNKEL (reference sequence). The CDR3 DNA reads TGTGCCAGCAGCCTACCTACCGGGACAGCAAACACCGGGGAGCTGTTTTTT. Protein sequence: CASSLPTGTANTGELFF.

The chain recombines TRBV19 with TRBJ2-7; D is ambiguous. The CDR3 totals 14 residues. Germline assignment: CDR1 LNHDA and CDR2 SQIVND (reference sequence). The V end was cut by 1 base, the J end by 2 bases, with 9 bases between. The CDR3 region is CASSIGAATYEQYF. The CDR3 nucleotides read TGTGCCAGTAGTATAGGGGCGGCTACCTACGAGCAGTACTTC.

This rearrangement joins TRBV18 to TRBJ1-6, with D uncertain. Germline V gives CDR1 KGHSH, CDR2 LQKENI. The germline V and J ends were trimmed by 2 bases and 3 bases, with 17 bases remaining between them. This CDR3 contains 18 residues. The CDR3 here is CASSPTGFGGGYNSPLHF. The CDR3 nucleotides are TGTGCCAGCTCACCAACGGGGTTCGGAGGCGGCTATAATTCACCCCTCCACTTT.

This chain uses TRBV2 with TRBJ2-1; TRBD1 matches at 9 bases. In germline, CDR1 is SNHLY, CDR2 FYNNEI. V shed 11 bases, J shed 5 bases, and the junction held 7 bases outside the gene matches. This CDR3 region has 13 residues. The CDR3 DNA reads as TGTGCCGGAGCCGGGACAGGGCACAATGAGCAGTTCTTC. Encoded protein: CAGAGTGHNEQFF.

The rearrangement links TRBV5-4 to TRBJ2-5; 7 positions agree with TRBD2. The CDR3 consists of 14 residues. In germline, CDR1 is SGHNT, CDR2 YYREEE (reference sequence). The J segment lost 4 bases and the V segment lost 3 bases, leaving 6 bases of the junction unmatched. In DNA form, the CDR3 reads TGTGCCAGCAGCTCAACTGAGCGGGGAGAGACCCAGTACTTC. It yields the protein CASSSTERGETQYF.

The rearrangement links TRBV11-2 to TRBJ2-3; D is uncertain. The CDR3 is 12 residues long. V gave up 3 bases and J gave up 5 bases, with 6 bases separating them. CDR1 is SGHAT, CDR2 FQNNGV, per germline. The CDR3 is CASSFLGDTQYF. In nucleotides, the CDR3 is TGTGCCAGCAGCTTCCTCGGAGATACGCAGTATTTT.

Only a few counts were recorded for this clone. The chain combines TRBV6-1 with TRBJ1-1; D ambiguous. The germline CDR1 and CDR2 sequences are MNHNS and SASEGT. The CDR3 runs 13 residues. Trimming cost V 2 bases and J 0 bases, with 4 bases left between them. CDR3 sequence reads: CASSEFVNTEAFF. DNA for the CDR3: TGTGCCAGCAGTGAATTTGTGAACACTGAAGCTTTCTTT.

The chain couples TRBV5-1 to TRBJ1-2, with D possibly TRBD1 on 6 matching bases. CDR1 is SGHRS, CDR2 YFSETQ, per germline. CDR3 size: 17 residues. Trimming shortened V by 0 bases and J by 3 bases, and 18 bases separated the two germline ends. CDR3 protein: CASSLELSGADYYGYTF. The CDR3, as DNA: TGCGCCAGCAGCTTGGAATTATCGGGGGCCGACTACTATGGCTACACCTTC.

The chain is built from TRBV24-1 and TRBJ1-5; D might be TRBD1 (6 bases). This CDR3 has 15 amino acids. V lost 4 bases to trimming and J lost 2 bases, with 11 bases between them. From germline, CDR1 is KGHDR and CDR2 SFDVKD. The CDR3 nucleotides read TGTGCCACCAGTGACCCCAACAGGGGCAATCAGCCCCAGCATTTT. Its protein is CATSDPNRGNQPQHF.

This sequence joins TRBV5-8 and TRBJ1-4, with a weak D call TRBD1 (6 bases). The CDR3 is made up of 14 amino acids. Trimming cost V 8 bases and J 3 bases, with 14 bases left between them. The germline V gene encodes CDR1 SGHTS and CDR2 YDEGEE. The CDR3 coding sequence is TGTGCCAGTTCCAGGGGATTTGCTAATGAAAAACTGTTTTTT. It specifies CASSRGFANEKLFF.

The chain is built from TRBV6-8 and TRBJ1-6, with D hard to call. Trimming took off 5 bases at V and 7 bases at J, with 18 bases between the two ends. The CDR3 sequence is 16 residues long. Germline V gene lookup returns CDR1 MNHGY and CDR2 SAAAGT. This CDR3 reads CASSQPLWILNSPLHF. The CDR3 DNA reads TGTGCCAGCAGTCAACCCCTGTGGATCCTAAATTCACCCCTCCACTTT.

The chain couples TRBV13 to TRBJ1-1; D unclear. This CDR3 is 13 amino acids long. V lost 1 base, J lost 1 base, and 4 bases lay in between. Germline CDR1 is PRHDT and CDR2 is FYEKMQ (reference sequence). The DNA of the CDR3 is TGTGCCAGCAGCTTAGCACAGAACACTGAAGCTTTCTTT. This sequence encodes CASSLAQNTEAFF.

This chain links TRBV10-1 with TRBJ2-1; maybe TRBD2 (6 bases). Per germline, CDR1 WNHNN and CDR2 SYGVQD (reference sequence). Trimming pared 6 bases from V and 7 bases from J, leaving 16 bases between. CDR3 length: 14 residues. CDR3 in DNA: TGCGCCAGCAGGAACGGGACTCCCTTAAATGAGCAGTTCTTC. It specifies CASRNGTPLNEQFF.

This chain joins TRBV7-3 and TRBJ2-2; D remains unclear. The length of the CDR3 is 12 residues. The V end was cut by 4 bases, the J end by 5 bases, with 5 bases between. CDR1 is SGHTA and CDR2 is FQGTGA in the germline V gene. CDR3 loop: CASSYSTGELFF. The DNA for the CDR3 is TGTGCCAGCAGCTATTCAACCGGGGAGCTGTTTTTT.